The present T cell receptor beta chain was sequenced within a study of regulatory T cells in long-lasting Graves disease. CDR3-region Arm-PCR and iRepertoire HTBI primers produced the TCR beta libraries. Each CDR3 protein is one row after TCRdb ran MiXCR on the multiplex PCR reads. Of hundreds of thousands of distinct CDR3 sequences in the sample, about 15% were seen once. This clonotype was observed a single time. What it recognizes is unknown. General study findings and limits: Persistent patients shared 2,500 to 3,000 public clonotypes among themselves. Newly diagnosed patients shared fewer, at about a thousand. Newly diagnosed Graves' patients had higher TCR diversity than persistent ones.

Indicated time point: newly diagnosed GD, antithyroid drugs for less than 3 months. RNA extracted from PBMCs served as the sequencing template. Guidelines of the American Thyroid Association were used to diagnose Graves' disease. The same specimen was also included in a second study, on T cells in Graves' hyperthyroidism and ophthalmopathy. In that study: The model foresaw ophthalmopathy a median 6.5 months prior to onset.

This clonotype was obtained from a woman between 40 and 65 years old with Graves disease. The starting material was peripheral blood mononuclear cells (PBMCs), obtained at new diagnosis, from a patient treated with antithyroid drugs.

CDR3 DNA: TGTGCCAGCAGCTTGAAGGCGCAGCGTTCTGGAAACACCATATATTTT. Its protein product is CASSLKAQRSGNTIYF. V gene TRBV7-8 combines with J gene TRBJ1-3; D is unresolved. Germline V gives CDR1 SGHVS, CDR2 FQNEAQ. This CDR3 has 16 residues. V lost 3 bases and J 1 base, leaving 13 bases between the germline ends.